The 12 T cell receptor beta chains in this list originate from one sample, sequenced in a study of cytomegalovirus exposure and HLA in healthy donors (dated by TCRdb to 2016 to 2017). Libraries were built with the immunoSEQ multiplex PCR assay. For the multiplex PCR, a mixture combining 60 forward primers for TCR Vbeta segments and 13 reverse primers for TCR Jbeta segments was used. Imported from immuneACCESS, the table was reduced by TCRdb to in-frame sequences with V and J called. These copies leave out some clones; in studies compared against another copy, an unresolved V gene accounts for under half, and the cause of the remainder is not known. For this sample there are about 110,000 clones; around 83% appear just once. 22% of the sample is held by the ten biggest clonotypes. The source material was PBMCs. The receptors stem from a man younger than 40 in good health and CMV-seropositive.

V usage is TRBV18 and J usage is TRBJ2-5; 9 positions agree with TRBD1. The tail of the sequence fits TRBJ2-7 better, so the J call may be wrong. This CDR3 has 14 amino acids. CDR1 and CDR2 from the germline V gene are KGHSH and LQKENI. The CDR3, as DNA: TGTGCCAGCTCGCGGGGACAGGGAATCTACGAGCAGTACTTC. Encoded protein: CASSRGQGIYEQYF.

V usage is TRBV5-4 and J usage is TRBJ1-6; weak D call: TRBD1 (6 bases). Trimming left V 3 bases short and J 1 base short, with 17 bases between. This CDR3 region has 18 residues. CDR1 and CDR2 (germline): SGHNT, YYREEE (reference sequence). CDR3 in amino acids: CASSSGTGRGSYNSPLHF. CDR3 nucleotides: TGTGCCAGCAGCTCGGGAACAGGGAGGGGTTCCTATAATTCACCCCTCCACTTT.

The chain combines TRBV18 with TRBJ2-5; TRBD2 agrees at 11 bases. This CDR3 region has 15 residues. V was pared by 4 bases and J by 2 bases, with 3 bases of the junction left unmatched. Germline-derived CDR1 and CDR2 are KGHSH and LQKENI. Here the CDR3 DNA reads TGTGCCAGCTCACGGGGACTAGCGGCTCAAGAGACCCAGTACTTC. Its translation is CASSRGLAAQETQYF.

This clone was counted a few times. The chain joins TRBV15 to TRBJ2-7; 9 bases align to TRBD1. In germline, CDR1 is LNHNV, CDR2 YYDKDF (reference sequence). The CDR3 runs to 14 residues. The junction had 3 bases not matched to a gene; V was cut back by 3 bases and J by 3 bases. In DNA, the CDR3 is TGTGCCACCAGCAGGGGGACAGGGAACTACGAGCAGTACGTC. It is translated as CATSRGTGNYEQYV.

V gene TRBV7-3 combines with J gene TRBJ1-3; D perhaps matches TRBD1 (6 bases). The germline V and J ends were trimmed by 5 bases and 3 bases, with 14 bases remaining between them. The CDR3 is made up of 15 amino acids. The germline gives CDR1 SGHTA, CDR2 FQGTGA. The CDR3 loop reads CASSPGGQVGNTIYF. DNA for the CDR3: TGTGCCAGCAGCCCGGGGGGGCAGGTTGGAAACACCATATATTTT.

The table lists this clone with a few counts. V gene TRBV5-6 combines with J gene TRBJ2-2; TRBD2 aligns across 10 bases. Per germline, CDR1 SGHDT and CDR2 YYEEEE. The CDR3 is 18 residues long. J was trimmed by 0 bases and V by 0 bases; bases with no gene match: 5. CDR3 DNA sequence: TGTGCCAGCAGCTTGGTAGGGCTAGCGGGAGCGAACACCGGGGAGCTGTTTTTT. Amino acids: CASSLVGLAGANTGELFF.

Within the sample, this clone is large. The chain uses TRBV21-1 and TRBJ1-5; TRBD1 is the table's D call and was not checked against the DNA. TRBV21-1 is an annotated pseudogene. This CDR3 region has 17 residues. This chain's CDR3 is CASSKAQLGGGDQPQHF. The CDR3 region has the DNA TGTGCCAGCAGCAAAGCGCAATTAGGAGGGGGCGACCAGCCCCAGCATTTT.

The DNA of the CDR3 is TGCGCCAGCAGCGAGGGATACCAAGAGACCCAGTACTTC. It translates to CASSEGYQETQYF. The chain joins TRBV4-1 to TRBJ2-5; D is possibly TRBD2 (5 bases). With 5 bases removed from V and 0 bases from J, the gap between germline ends came to 7 bases. Germline V CDR1 and CDR2: MGHRA, YSYEKL. The CDR3 runs 13 residues.

This clone was found many times. The chain carries TRBV6-7 and TRBJ1-2; the match to TRBD1 covers 8 bases. Being an ORF, TRBV6-7 has a function that is uncertain. The CDR3 extends over 12 amino acids. V lost 8 bases and J lost 6; bases outside the gene matches: 5. The CDR3 region has the DNA TGTGCCAGCGGACAGGGCGGCGATGGCTACACCTTC. This codes for CASGQGGDGYTF.

The CDR3 protein is CASSLGLTIYGYTF. The CDR3 DNA reads as TGTGCCAGCAGCTTAGGACTGACGATCTATGGCTACACCTTC. The rearrangement uses TRBV7-2 and TRBJ1-2; no clear D. The germline gives CDR1 SGHTA, CDR2 FQGNSA. The germline V and J ends were trimmed by 1 base and 4 bases, with 10 bases remaining between them. CDR3 size: 14 residues. The full variable domain, with the rest looked up from reference TRBV7-2 and TRBJ1-2, is GAGVSQSPSNKVTEKGKDVELRCDPISGHTALYWYRQSLGQGLEFLIYFQGNSAPDKSGLPSDRFSAERTGGSVSTLTIQRTQQEDSAVYLCASSLGLTIYGYTFGSGTRLTVV.

This clone was counted a single time. The chain combines TRBV27 with TRBJ1-1; D may be TRBD1 (6 bases). The V end lost 6 bases, the J end lost 8 bases, and 22 bases lay between the germline ends. This CDR3 has 15 amino acids. Germline V gene data show CDR1 as MNHEY and CDR2 as SMNVEV (reference sequence). The DNA of the CDR3 is TGTGCCAGCAGCCCCGAGGGGGAGGGGGGCATCGAAGCTTTCTTT. Protein: CASSPEGEGGIEAFF.

The J gene is TRBJ2-1, the V gene TRBV5-1; 9 nucleotides agree with TRBD1. The length of the CDR3 is 15 residues. V lost 0 bases and J lost 6; bases outside the gene matches: 4. The V gene's germline CDR1 is SGHRS and CDR2 YFSETQ. The CDR3 here is CASSLGDRDSNEQFF. The CDR3 DNA sequence: TGCGCCAGCAGCTTGGGGGACAGGGATAGCAATGAGCAGTTCTTC.